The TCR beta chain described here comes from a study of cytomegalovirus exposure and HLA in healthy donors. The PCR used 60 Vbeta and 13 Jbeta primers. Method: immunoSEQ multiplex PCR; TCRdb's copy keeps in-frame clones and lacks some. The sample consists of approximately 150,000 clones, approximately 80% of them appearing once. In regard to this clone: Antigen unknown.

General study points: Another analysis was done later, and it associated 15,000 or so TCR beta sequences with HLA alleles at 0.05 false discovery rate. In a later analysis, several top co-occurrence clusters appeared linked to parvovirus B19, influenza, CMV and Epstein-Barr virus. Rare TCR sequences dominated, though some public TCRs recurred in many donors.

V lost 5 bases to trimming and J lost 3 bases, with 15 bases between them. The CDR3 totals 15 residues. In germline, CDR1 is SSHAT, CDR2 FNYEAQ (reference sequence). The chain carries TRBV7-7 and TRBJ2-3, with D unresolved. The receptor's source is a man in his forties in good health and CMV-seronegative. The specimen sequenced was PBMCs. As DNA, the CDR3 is TGTGCCAGCAGCCCCTCTTTTCGCGGTACAGATACGCAGTATTTT. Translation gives CASSPSFRGTDTQYF.